The text below deals with one TCR beta chain. Per germline, CDR1 SGHTA and CDR2 FQGTGA. Unmatched junction bases numbered 6, after V lost 5 bases and J lost 3 bases. The CDR3 sequence is 16 residues long. This sample was taken from a study of blood T cell repertoires in COVID-19. Data came from immunoSEQ multiplex PCR; TCRdb stores just in-frame clones and leaves some out. Among roughly 250,000 clones listed, just over 90% were seen once. The chain links TRBV7-3 to TRBJ2-3; the match to TRBD1 covers 12 bases. This clonotype was sampled from a young woman who had recovered from COVID-19. The specimen was PBMCs or T cells enriched from blood (not recorded which). The CDR3 loop reads CASSPGTGGLTDTQYF. CDR3 DNA sequence: TGTGCCAGCAGCCCAGGGACAGGGGGCTTAACAGATACGCAGTATTTT.